A single sample is the source of the 4 T cell receptor beta chains below, sequenced in a study of blood T cell repertoires in COVID-19. TCRdb keeps only in-frame clones here, not all; method: immunoSEQ multiplex PCR. The table has fewer than 250,000 clones, approximately 84% seen once; the top ten hold more than 4%. Sequencing used peripheral blood. These receptors were taken from a man between 50 and 59 years old with acute or convalescent COVID-19.

The chain carries TRBV18 and TRBJ1-1; a possible D gene is TRBD1 (5 bases). V gave up 2 bases and J gave up 4 bases, with 11 bases separating them. Per the germline V gene, CDR1 is KGHSH and CDR2 is LQKENI. The CDR3 sequence is 14 residues long. In nucleotides, the CDR3 is TGTGCCAGCTCACCATTGGGGGGTTCCACTGAAGCTTTCTTT. This encodes CASSPLGGSTEAFF.

The gene calls are TRBV11-2 and TRBJ2-7; TRBD2 matches 8 bases. Germline CDR1 is SGHAT and CDR2 is FQNNGV. This CDR3 spans 13 amino acids. With V trimmed by 3 bases and J by 7 bases, 5 bases remained unmatched. CDR3 amino acids: CASSFSGVREQYF. CDR3 sequence (DNA): TGTGCCAGCAGCTTTAGCGGGGTGCGGGAGCAGTACTTC.

The rearrangement links TRBV6-6 to TRBJ2-3; D ambiguous. The germline V gene has CDR1 MNHNY and CDR2 SVGAGI (reference sequence). V was trimmed by 5 bases and J by 4 bases, leaving 13 bases between them. CDR3 length equals 14 residues. In DNA, the CDR3 is TGTGCCAGCAGTGACTTGACACCTTCAGATACGCAGTATTTT. Protein: CASSDLTPSDTQYF.

This chain joins TRBV11-3 and TRBJ2-7; D uncertain. The germline V gene encodes CDR1 SGHNT and CDR2 YENEEA. Trimming cost V 4 bases and J 2 bases, with 15 bases left between them. This CDR3 has 15 amino acids. The CDR3: CASSSSRAGPYEQYF. CDR3 DNA sequence: TGTGCCAGCAGCTCCTCCCGAGCAGGCCCCTACGAGCAGTACTTC.